This T cell receptor (beta chain) was obtained from a study of PD-1 blockade in classical Hodgkin lymphoma. TCRdb keeps only in-frame clones here, not all; method: immunoSEQ multiplex PCR. The sample gives 100,000 or so clones, 85% to 95% of which show up once; around 2% is in the top ten. Points from the study as a whole: There was a significant rise in CD4+ TCR diversity by C4D1, with no such rise for CD8+. Repertoire difference causes, possibly disease activity or prior therapy, remain undefined. Baseline diversity was lower in partial responders and progressors than complete responders. Individuals initiating nivolumab under 1 year after ASCT were excluded.

As for time point: cycle 4 day 1 (C4D1), after five to seven weeks of nivolumab. Relapse after autologous stem cell transplantation occurred in every patient, and brentuximab vedotin exposure varied. This clone has only a few counts. What it binds is unknown. The clonotype was recovered from a human donor with classical Hodgkin lymphoma. The specimen comprised peripheral blood mononuclear cells (PBMCs), sampled before the fourth cycle of nivolumab.

Here the CDR3 reads CSVAPLVEAFF. The CDR3, as DNA: TGCAGCGTCGCCCCATTGGTTGAAGCTTTCTTT. V usage is TRBV29-1 and J usage is TRBJ1-1; the D is unclear. Trimming left V 6 bases short and J 7 bases short, with 12 bases between. The CDR3 length is 11 residues. Germline CDR1 and CDR2: SQVTM and ANQGSEA. Together with reference TRBV29-1 and TRBJ1-1, the CDR3 gives the full variable domain: SAVISQKPSRDICQRGTSLTIQCQVDSQVTMMFWYRQQPGQSLTLIATANQGSEATYESGFVIDKFPISRPNLTFSTLTVSNMSPEDSSIYLCSVAPLVEAFFGQGTRLTVV.